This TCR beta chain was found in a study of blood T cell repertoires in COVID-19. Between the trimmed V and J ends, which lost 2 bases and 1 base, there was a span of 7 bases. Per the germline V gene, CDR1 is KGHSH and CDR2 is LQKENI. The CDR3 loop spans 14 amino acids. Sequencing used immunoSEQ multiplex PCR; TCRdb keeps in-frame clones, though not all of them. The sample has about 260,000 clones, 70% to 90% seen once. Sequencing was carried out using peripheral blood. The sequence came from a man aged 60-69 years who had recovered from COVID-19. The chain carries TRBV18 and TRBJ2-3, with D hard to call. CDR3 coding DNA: TGTGCCAGCTCACCAGGGCCCGGCACAGATACGCAGTATTTT. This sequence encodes CASSPGPGTDTQYF.